These T cell receptor beta chains were read from a single sample in a study of cytomegalovirus exposure and HLA in healthy donors. Sequencing used immunoSEQ multiplex PCR; TCRdb keeps in-frame clones, though not all of them. Of under 200,000 clones detected, around three quarters appear once; the ten largest clones hold 4.5% to 6%. The sample taken for sequencing was PBMCs. The receptors were gathered from a man aged 35-49 years in good health and CMV-seronegative. Each CDR3 is given without its conserved first and last residue. Fields, in order: J gene, clone size, V gene, CDR3 protein. The listing skips clone size in some rows; elsewhere it reads once, few, many or a size class.

j_gene: TRBJ2-3
abundance: few
v_gene: TRBV5-6
CDR3aa: ASSLGSSGLDTQY

j_gene: TRBJ2-7
abundance: once
v_gene: TRBV18
CDR3aa: ASSPAGGYEQY

j_gene: TRBJ2-3
abundance: NA
v_gene: TRBV27
CDR3aa: ASTPGRAGGLSTDTQY

j_gene: TRBJ2-1
abundance: NA
v_gene: TRBV4-1
CDR3aa: ASSAPGDEQF

j_gene: TRBJ2-3
abundance: NA
v_gene: TRBV7-9
CDR3aa: ASSPERESATDTQY

j_gene: TRBJ1-2
abundance: NA
v_gene: TRBV5-6
CDR3aa: ASSLAEGLHYGYT

j_gene: TRBJ1-2
abundance: NA
v_gene: TRBV6-4
CDR3aa: ASSDSNKRPWQSQVYGYT

j_gene: TRBJ1-5
abundance: NA
v_gene: TRBV7-9
CDR3aa: ASSLQGSNQPQH

j_gene: TRBJ2-4
abundance: once
v_gene: TRBV5-1
CDR3aa: ASSLSPGQGAGNIQY

j_gene: TRBJ1-1
abundance: NA
v_gene: TRBV14
CDR3aa: ASTQGVWSTEAF

j_gene: TRBJ2-1
abundance: NA
v_gene: TRBV5-6
CDR3aa: ASSLKGWAYNEQF

j_gene: TRBJ1-1
abundance: few
v_gene: TRBV29-1
CDR3aa: SVEIGRYTEAF

j_gene: TRBJ1-5
abundance: NA
v_gene: TRBV18
CDR3aa: ASSSGQGSHQPQH

j_gene: TRBJ1-2
abundance: NA
v_gene: TRBV23-1
CDR3aa: ASSHPGQYGYT

j_gene: TRBJ1-3
abundance: NA
v_gene: TRBV5-6
CDR3aa: ASRREYRGRNTIY

j_gene: TRBJ1-2
abundance: NA
v_gene: TRBV7-9
CDR3aa: SSSLVSGQGGHGYT

j_gene: TRBJ1-5
abundance: once
v_gene: TRBV19
CDR3aa: ASSTYRTQH

j_gene: TRBJ2-2
abundance: NA
v_gene: TRBV7-8
CDR3aa: ASIRLAGDPAGTGELF

j_gene: TRBJ2-3
abundance: few
v_gene: TRBV7-3
CDR3aa: ASSEYPRQGFDTQY

j_gene: TRBJ2-3
abundance: once
v_gene: TRBV27
CDR3aa: ASARVTGTGQGDTQY

j_gene: TRBJ1-5
abundance: NA
v_gene: TRBV29-1
CDR3aa: SVGEGTQPQH

j_gene: TRBJ2-7
abundance: NA
v_gene: TRBV7-9
CDR3aa: ASSQSSGIYEQY

j_gene: TRBJ2-7
abundance: NA
v_gene: TRBV6-1
CDR3aa: ASSEIEGDEQY

j_gene: TRBJ1-1
abundance: NA
v_gene: TRBV19
CDR3aa: ASSKSAVTTEAF

j_gene: TRBJ2-7
abundance: NA
v_gene: TRBV27
CDR3aa: ASSSLDRGHSEQY

j_gene: TRBJ2-2
abundance: NA
v_gene: TRBV27
CDR3aa: ASSLRGANTGELF

j_gene: TRBJ2-7
abundance: NA
v_gene: TRBV6-1
CDR3aa: ASSGGGVGYEQY

j_gene: TRBJ1-5
abundance: NA
v_gene: TRBV6-4
CDR3aa: ASPGQTTGSNQPQH

j_gene: TRBJ2-6
abundance: NA
v_gene: TRBV11-3
CDR3aa: ASSPPPGQGRSGANVLT

j_gene: TRBJ2-2
abundance: NA
v_gene: TRBV9
CDR3aa: ASTLGAAMNTGELF

j_gene: TRBJ2-2
abundance: NA
v_gene: TRBV29-1
CDR3aa: SVEEGSGELF

j_gene: TRBJ2-3
abundance: NA
v_gene: TRBV4-3
CDR3aa: ASSQRAGSRDTQY

j_gene: TRBJ2-7
abundance: NA
v_gene: TRBV25-1
CDR3aa: AATGSPYEQY

j_gene: TRBJ1-1
abundance: NA
v_gene: TRBV6-4
CDR3aa: ASSDLPLTPRAENTEAF

j_gene: TRBJ1-2
abundance: NA
v_gene: TRBV5-6
CDR3aa: ASSPGTGRDYGYT

j_gene: TRBJ2-5
abundance: few
v_gene: TRBV6-1
CDR3aa: ASSELGTAQETQY

j_gene: TRBJ2-4
abundance: NA
v_gene: TRBV27
CDR3aa: ASSLLWGGDAKNIQY

j_gene: TRBJ1-5
abundance: NA
v_gene: TRBV19
CDR3aa: ASSIEHRGSQPQH

j_gene: TRBJ2-7
abundance: NA
v_gene: TRBV18
CDR3aa: ASSLGLAEDEQY

j_gene: TRBJ2-5
abundance: NA
v_gene: TRBV7-9
CDR3aa: ASSRTGKETQY

j_gene: TRBJ1-1
abundance: NA
v_gene: TRBV19
CDR3aa: ASTLSKIGNTEAF

j_gene: TRBJ2-7
abundance: NA
v_gene: TRBV4-3
CDR3aa: ASSQAFNSRYEQY

j_gene: TRBJ2-5
abundance: NA
v_gene: TRBV5-4
CDR3aa: ASSLGGTSKETQY

j_gene: TRBJ1-3
abundance: few
v_gene: TRBV5-4
CDR3aa: ASSSRGGNTIY

j_gene: TRBJ2-2
abundance: NA
v_gene: TRBV13
CDR3aa: ASSQADFSGRGELF